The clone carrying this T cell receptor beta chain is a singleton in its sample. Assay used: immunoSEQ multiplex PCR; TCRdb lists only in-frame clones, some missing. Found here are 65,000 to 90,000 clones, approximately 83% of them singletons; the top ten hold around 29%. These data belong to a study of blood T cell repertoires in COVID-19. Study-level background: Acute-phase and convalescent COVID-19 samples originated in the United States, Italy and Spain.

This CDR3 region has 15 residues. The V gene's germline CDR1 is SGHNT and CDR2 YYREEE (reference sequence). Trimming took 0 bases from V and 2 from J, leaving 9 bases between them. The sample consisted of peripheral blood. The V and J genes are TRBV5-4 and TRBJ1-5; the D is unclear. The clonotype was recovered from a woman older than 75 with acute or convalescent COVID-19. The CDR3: CASSLEPAGNQPQHF. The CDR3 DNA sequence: TGTGCCAGCAGCTTGGAACCGGCGGGCAATCAGCCCCAGCATTTT. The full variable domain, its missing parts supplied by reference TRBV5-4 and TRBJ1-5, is ETGVTQSPTHLIKTRGQQVTLRCSSQSGHNTVSWYQQALGQGPQFIFQYYREEENGRGNFPPRFSGLQFPNYSSELNVNALELDDSALYLCASSLEPAGNQPQHFGDGTRLSIL.